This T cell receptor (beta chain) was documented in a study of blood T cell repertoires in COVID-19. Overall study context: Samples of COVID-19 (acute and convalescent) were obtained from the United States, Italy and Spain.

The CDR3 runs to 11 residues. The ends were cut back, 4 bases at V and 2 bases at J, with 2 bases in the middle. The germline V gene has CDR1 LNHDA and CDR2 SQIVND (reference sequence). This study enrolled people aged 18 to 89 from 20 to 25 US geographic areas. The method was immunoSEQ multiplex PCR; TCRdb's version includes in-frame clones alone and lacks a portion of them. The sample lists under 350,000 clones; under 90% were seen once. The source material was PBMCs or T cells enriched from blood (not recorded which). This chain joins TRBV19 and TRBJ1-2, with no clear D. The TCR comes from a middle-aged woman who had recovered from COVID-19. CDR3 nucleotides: TGTGCCAGTAGTACGAACTATGGCTACACCTTC. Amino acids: CASSTNYGYTF.